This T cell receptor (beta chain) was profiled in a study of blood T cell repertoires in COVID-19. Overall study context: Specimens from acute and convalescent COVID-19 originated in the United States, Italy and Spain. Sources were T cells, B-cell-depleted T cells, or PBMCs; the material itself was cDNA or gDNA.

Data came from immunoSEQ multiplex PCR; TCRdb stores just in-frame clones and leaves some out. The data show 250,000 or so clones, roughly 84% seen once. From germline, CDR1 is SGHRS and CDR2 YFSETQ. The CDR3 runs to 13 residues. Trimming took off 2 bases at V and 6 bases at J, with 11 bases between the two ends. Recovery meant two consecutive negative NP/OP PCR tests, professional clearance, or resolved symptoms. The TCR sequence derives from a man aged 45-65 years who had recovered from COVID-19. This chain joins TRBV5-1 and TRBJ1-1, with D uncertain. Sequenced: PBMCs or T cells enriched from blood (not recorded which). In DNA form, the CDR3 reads TGCGCCAGCAGCTTTACAGTTAACGCTGAAGCTTTCTTT. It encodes CASSFTVNAEAFF.